Detailed here is one TCR beta chain. The antigen remains unidentified. The germline gene is not matched at one end of the junction; a read error may be the cause. The CDR3 is made up of 16 amino acids. Germline CDR1 MGHRA, CDR2 YSYEKL. Autoimmune disease history or systemic immunosuppression led to patients being barred. This record comes from a study of OX40 agonist ivuxolimab in advanced cancers. General study results and limits: Expanded clones belonging to CD8+ T cells outnumbered, on average, those of CD4+. Expanded peripheral T cells had an undetermined antigen specificity.

Repertoires were generated with immunoSEQ multiplex PCR, while TCRdb's copy carries only in-frame clones and drops some. The sample lists about 47,000 clones, roughly 80% seen once, with roughly 25% in the top ten. Sequences were derived from CD4+ or CD8+ T cells sorted from blood, sampled in a trial of the OX40 agonist ivuxolimab. This TCR came from an adult with an advanced solid tumor such as melanoma, head and neck, liver or kidney cancer. The chain has TRBV4-1 and TRBJ1-1, with D possibly TRBD1 on 6 matching bases. CDR3 sequence (DNA): TGCGCCAGCAGCGACCAAGCCATCGCGACAGGAGCAGACGCTTCCTTT. Its translation is CASSDQAIATGADASF.